Presented here are 8 T cell receptor beta chains from one specimen sequenced in a study of blood T cell repertoires in COVID-19. Sequencing used immunoSEQ multiplex PCR; TCRdb keeps in-frame clones, though not all of them. This sample has about 50,000 clones, with 80% to 90% found just once. The sample taken for sequencing was peripheral blood. These receptors originate from a human donor in a cohort sampled during active COVID-19. The donor label of this sample is uncertain.

This clone was seen once. The CDR3 region has the DNA TGTGCCAGTAGTATAAACCAGGGGGCGGCCACAGATACGCAGTATTTT. It translates to CASSINQGAATDTQYF. V gene TRBV19 combines with J gene TRBJ2-3, with 8 bases identical to TRBD1. The junction had 6 bases not matched to a gene; V was cut back by 2 bases and J by 2 bases. Germline CDR1 reads LNHDA; CDR2 reads SQIVND (reference sequence). The CDR3 loop spans 16 amino acids. The full variable domain, with the rest looked up from reference TRBV19 and TRBJ2-3, is DGGITQSPKYLFRKEGQNVTLSCEQNLNHDAMYWYRQDPGQGLRLIYYSQIVNDFQKGDIAEGYSVSREKKESFPLTVTSAQKNPTAFYLCASSINQGAATDTQYFGPGTRLTVL.

The chain employs TRBV2 and TRBJ1-6; 11 bases agree with TRBD1. Trimming removed 5 bases from V and 6 bases from J; junction bases left unmatched: 6. Germline values: CDR1 SNHLY, CDR2 FYNNEI. The CDR3 loop spans 16 amino acids. CDR3: CASSRWDRGSNSPLHF. The CDR3 DNA is TGTGCCAGCAGTCGTTGGGACAGGGGGAGTAATTCACCCCTCCACTTT.

The rearrangement links TRBV19 to TRBJ1-1, with D tentatively TRBD1 (6 bases). With 5 bases removed from V and 1 base from J, the gap between germline ends came to 11 bases. The germline CDR1 and CDR2 sequences are LNHDA and SQIVND (reference sequence). The CDR3 runs 14 residues. The CDR3 region is CASSSRDKNTEAFF. The CDR3 bases are TGTGCCAGTAGTTCCCGGGACAAGAACACTGAAGCTTTCTTT.

This clone occurred a few times. Additional DNA sequences in this sample encode the identical CDR3. The chain has TRBV5-6 and TRBJ2-5, with 8 bases matching TRBD2. The junction had 6 bases not matched to a gene; V was cut back by 0 bases and J by 5 bases. This CDR3 is built from 15 residues. Germline CDR1 reads SGHDT; CDR2 reads YYEEEE. This chain's CDR3 is CASSLGRGGTETQYF. CDR3 in DNA: TGTGCCAGCAGCTTGGGTCGGGGGGGGACGGAGACCCAGTACTTC.

V is TRBV3-1 (or the pseudogene TRBV3-2) and J is TRBJ2-3; 7 bases match TRBD2. V shed 6 bases and J 4 bases; nucleotides not matched to a gene: 10. Germline lookup yields CDR1 LGHDT and CDR2 YNNKEL (reference sequence). There are 15 residues in the CDR3. This chain's CDR3 is CASSPWRGSSDTQYF. CDR3 nucleotide sequence: TGTGCCAGCAGTCCTTGGCGGGGGTCTTCAGATACGCAGTATTTT.

V usage is TRBV18 and J usage is TRBJ2-2, with D perhaps TRBD1 (6 bases). The germline V gene encodes CDR1 KGHSH and CDR2 LQKENI. With 3 bases removed from V and 7 bases from J, the gap between germline ends came to 9 bases. The CDR3 loop spans 13 amino acids. Written as DNA, the CDR3 is TGTGCCAGCTCACCGGGGGCCATCGGGGAGCTGTTTTTT. Translated: CASSPGAIGELFF.

This clone was counted a single time. The CDR3 spells CASSRQPEVWTGELFF. The CDR3 DNA reads as TGTGCCAGCAGCCGGCAACCGGAGGTCTGGACCGGGGAGCTGTTTTTT. The chain employs TRBV9 and TRBJ2-2; D may be TRBD2 (5 bases). This CDR3 spans 16 amino acids. V was clipped by 4 bases and J by 5 bases, with 18 bases between them. The germline V gene has CDR1 SGDLS and CDR2 YYNGEE. Drawing the rest from reference TRBV9 and TRBJ2-2, the complete variable domain is DSGVTQTPKHLITATGQRVTLRCSPRSGDLSVYWYQQSLDQGLQFLIQYYNGEERAKGNILERFSAQQFPDLHSELNLSSLELGDSALYFCASSRQPEVWTGELFFGEGSRLTVL.

This clone was seen once. The rearrangement uses TRBV9 and TRBJ2-7; tentative D call: TRBD2 (5 bases). Germline CDR1 is SGDLS and CDR2 is YYNGEE. Trimming removed 4 bases from V and 0 bases from J, with 14 bases in between. The CDR3 contains 15 residues. This CDR3 reads CASSPNSASSYEQYF. CDR3 sequence (DNA): TGTGCCAGCAGCCCGAATAGCGCCAGCTCCTACGAGCAGTACTTC.